These 30 T cell receptor beta chains share one sample of origin, sequenced in a study of long-term antiretroviral therapy in people with HIV. An immunoSEQ assay, version v3.0, was performed at survey level. Some clones are missing from TCRdb's copy, which holds only in-frame ones; the method was immunoSEQ multiplex PCR. The table shows tens of thousands of clones, with 70% to 85% occurring only once. The sample in question was unsorted PBMCs, obtained 0.5 years after starting antiretroviral therapy. The receptors originated from a man aged 18 to 30 with HIV.

The rearrangement uses TRBV7-2 and TRBJ2-7; 7 bases are a match to TRBD1. The CDR3 loop spans 19 amino acids. CDR1 is SGHTA and CDR2 is FQGNSA in the germline V gene. The V and J ends lost 2 bases and 3 bases, in that order; junction bases with no gene match: 19. CDR3 in DNA: TGTGCCAGCAGCTTAACGCCCGGGACAGAAACTCCTATAGGCTACGAGCAGTACTTC. Its protein product is CASSLTPGTETPIGYEQYF.

This chain connects TRBV5-6 to TRBJ2-7, with 12 bases matching TRBD2. From germline, CDR1 is SGHDT and CDR2 YYEEEE. The junction had 4 bases not matched to a gene; V was cut back by 1 base and J by 2 bases. There are 16 residues in the CDR3. The CDR3 sequence: CASSLLAGGWTYEQYF. CDR3 nucleotides: TGTGCCAGCAGCTTGCTAGCGGGAGGGTGGACCTACGAGCAGTACTTC.

J is TRBJ1-6 and V is TRBV5-6, with 9 bases that match TRBD1. Germline trimming cut 4 bases from V and 7 bases from J; bases unmatched to any gene: 3. The CDR3 is 14 amino acids. Per the germline V gene, CDR1 is SGHDT and CDR2 is YYEEEE. The CDR3 bases are TGTGCCAGCAGCCGGGGGACAGGGAATTCACCCCTCCACTTT. This sequence encodes CASSRGTGNSPLHF.

The chain has TRBV4-3 and TRBJ2-6; possibly TRBD2 for D (6 bases). V was pared by 4 bases and J by 2 bases, with 9 bases between. CDR3 length: 15 amino acids. Germline CDR1 and CDR2: LGHNA and YSLEER. Written as DNA, the CDR3 is TGCGCCAGCAGCCCCGGGGGTACTGGGGCCAACGTCCTGACTTTC. This sequence encodes CASSPGGTGANVLTF.

The chain carries TRBV28 and TRBJ2-5; a possible D gene is TRBD1 (6 bases). Germline loops: CDR1 MDHEN, CDR2 SYDVKM. Between the trimmed V and J ends, which lost 6 bases and 7 bases, there was a span of 12 bases. The CDR3 has 12 residues. The CDR3: CASRQGLGTQYF. The CDR3, as DNA: TGTGCCAGCAGACAGGGTTTAGGGACCCAGTACTTC. Using reference TRBV28 and TRBJ2-5 for the parts outside the CDR3, the full variable domain is DVKVTQSSRYLVKRTGEKVFLECVQDMDHENMFWYRQDPGLGLRLIYFSYDVKMKEKGDIPEGYSVSREKKERFSLILESASTNQTSMYLCASRQGLGTQYFGPGTRLLVL.

The chain is built from TRBV4-1 and TRBJ2-7, with TRBD2 identical over 8 bases. Germline V gene lookup returns CDR1 MGHRA and CDR2 YSYEKL. The junction had 9 bases not matched to a gene; V was cut back by 1 base and J by 1 base. The CDR3 runs 17 residues. The CDR3 sequence: CASSQGPSGRGSYEQYF. CDR3 coding DNA: TGCGCCAGCAGCCAAGGACCCAGCGGGAGAGGTTCCTACGAGCAGTACTTC.

The chain joins TRBV30 to TRBJ2-2, with D perhaps matching TRBD1 (6 bases). CDR1 GTSNPN and CDR2 SVGIG come from the germline V gene (reference sequence). This CDR3 is 17 amino acids long. The germline V and J ends were trimmed by 0 bases and 8 bases, with 22 bases remaining between them. The CDR3 coding sequence is TGTGCCTGGAGTGTACTCCCAGGGACACCTGAGAGAGGGGAGCTGTTTTTT. This translates into CAWSVLPGTPERGELFF. Complete variable domain (other parts from reference TRBV30 and TRBJ2-2): SQTIHQWPATLVQPVGSPLSLECTVEGTSNPNLYWYRQAAGRGLQLLFYSVGIGQISSEVPQNLSASRPQDRQFILSSKKLLLSDSGFYLCAWSVLPGTPERGELFFGEGSRLTVL.

This clone was seen only once. The gene calls are TRBV27 and TRBJ1-2; 9 nucleotides match TRBD1. J was trimmed by 5 bases and V by 5 bases; bases with no gene match: 9. The CDR3 covers 15 residues. Germline assignment: CDR1 MNHEY and CDR2 SMNVEV (reference sequence). CDR3 DNA: TGTGCCAGCAGTACGGGACAGGGAAGGGGTTATGGCTACACCTTC. Translation gives CASSTGQGRGYGYTF.

The rearrangement uses TRBV6-6 and TRBJ1-5, with TRBD1 matching 7 bases. CDR1 and CDR2 (germline): MNHNY, SVGAGI (reference sequence). Unmatched junction bases numbered 3, after V lost 0 bases and J lost 4 bases. This CDR3 region has 15 residues. The CDR3 bases are TGTGCCAGCAGTTACTCCGGGACAGATAATCAGCCCCAGCATTTT. Encoded protein: CASSYSGTDNQPQHF.

The chain uses TRBV29-1 and TRBJ2-3; 10 bases match TRBD2. The germline CDR1 and CDR2 sequences are SQVTM and ANQGSEA. The CDR3 runs to 18 residues. V was pared by 4 bases and J by 3 bases, with 16 bases of the junction left unmatched. The chain's CDR3 is CSVVRLGERGGLTDTQYF. CDR3 sequence (DNA): TGCAGCGTTGTCCGCCTTGGGGAGCGGGGGGGCTTGACAGATACGCAGTATTTT.

This clone came up a few times. This sequence joins TRBV19 and TRBJ1-5, with D unclear. This CDR3 comprises 16 residues. The V gene's germline CDR1 is LNHDA and CDR2 SQIVND (reference sequence). The V end was cut by 2 bases, the J end by 1 base, with 12 bases between. The CDR3, as DNA: TGTGCCAGTAGTATAAACCCTTCAAACAGCAATCAGCCCCAGCATTTT. Translated, it gives CASSINPSNSNQPQHF.

The chain employs TRBV19 and TRBJ2-6, with 9 positions matching TRBD1. This CDR3 comprises 19 residues. Germline loops: CDR1 LNHDA, CDR2 SQIVND (reference sequence). With 5 bases clipped from V and 4 bases from J, the junction kept 15 bases outside the gene matches. For the CDR3, the DNA is TGTGCCAGTAGTTCCGGGAACAGGGGGCACCGTGCAGGGGCCAACGTCCTGACTTTC. Protein sequence: CASSSGNRGHRAGANVLTF.

V gene TRBV18 combines with J gene TRBJ1-4; weak D call: TRBD1 (6 bases). This CDR3 contains 15 residues. The V end was cut by 2 bases, the J end by 10 bases, with 17 bases between. From germline, CDR1 is KGHSH and CDR2 LQKENI. This CDR3 reads CASSPDDRWGGKLFF. CDR3 coding DNA: TGTGCCAGCTCACCAGACGACAGGTGGGGCGGAAAACTGTTTTTT. The complete variable domain, with remaining parts taken from reference TRBV18 and TRBJ1-4, reads NAGVMQNPRHLVRRRGQEARLRCSPMKGHSHVYWYRQLPEEGLKFMVYLQKENIIDESGMPKERFSAEFPKEGPSILRIQQVVRGDSAAYFCASSPDDRWGGKLFFGSGTQLSVL.

The chain is built from TRBV7-9 and TRBJ2-3, with D possibly being TRBD1 (8 bases). The CDR3 totals 15 residues. From germline, CDR1 is SEHNR and CDR2 FQNEAQ (reference sequence). The V end lost 5 bases, the J end lost 11 bases, and 23 bases lay between the germline ends. Here the CDR3 reads CASSIPRTGSGGQYF. The CDR3 DNA reads as TGTGCCAGCAGCATCCCTAGGACAGGGTCGGGGGGGCAGTATTTT.

V is TRBV6-1 and J is TRBJ2-5, with D perhaps matching TRBD2 (6 bases). CDR1 is MNHNS and CDR2 is SASEGT in the germline V gene. This CDR3 spans 14 amino acids. Trimming shortened V by 10 bases and J by 5 bases, and 20 bases separated the two germline ends. The CDR3 bases are TGTGCCACCACCTCCTTGCGGGGAGTGGAGACCCAGTACTTC. It is translated as CATTSLRGVETQYF.

Only a few counts were recorded for this clone. The rearrangement joins TRBV18 to TRBJ1-5, with 8 bases fitting TRBD1. The ends lost 5 bases at V and 5 bases at J; junction bases unmatched: 2. The CDR3 has 13 residues. Germline V gene sequence: CDR1 KGHSH, CDR2 LQKENI. The CDR3 DNA reads TGTGCCAGCTCAGAGACAGGGGATCAGCCCCAGCATTTT. It codes for CASSETGDQPQHF. Together with reference TRBV18 and TRBJ1-5, the CDR3 gives the full variable domain: NAGVMQNPRHLVRRRGQEARLRCSPMKGHSHVYWYRQLPEEGLKFMVYLQKENIIDESGMPKERFSAEFPKEGPSILRIQQVVRGDSAAYFCASSETGDQPQHFGDGTRLSIL.

Here the CDR3 DNA reads TGCGCCAGCAGCCAGGGCTATTCGACAGTTTACGAGCAGTACTTC. This encodes CASSQGYSTVYEQYF. This rearrangement joins TRBV4-1 to TRBJ2-7; TRBD1 is a possible D gene (5 bases). V was cut by 3 bases and J by 4 bases, with 16 bases left in between. This CDR3 spans 15 amino acids. CDR1 and CDR2 from the germline V gene are MGHRA and YSYEKL.

V is TRBV15 and J is TRBJ1-3, with D maybe TRBD1 (6 bases). The CDR3 extends over 14 amino acids. Trimming cost V 5 bases and J 4 bases, with 12 bases left between them. CDR1 is LNHNV, CDR2 YYDKDF, per germline (reference sequence). The CDR3 sequence is CATSFVQGGNTIYF. The DNA for the CDR3 is TGTGCCACCAGCTTCGTCCAGGGGGGAAACACCATATATTTT.

V usage is TRBV10-3 and J usage is TRBJ1-2; maybe TRBD1 (6 bases). This CDR3 comprises 13 residues. V was pared by 7 bases and J by 2 bases, with 11 bases between. Germline lookup yields CDR1 ENHRY and CDR2 SYGVKD. The CDR3 reads CAIMVTGNYGYTF. Written as DNA, the CDR3 is TGTGCCATCATGGTTACAGGGAACTATGGCTACACCTTC.

The rearrangement links TRBV27 to TRBJ1-1, with a tentative D call TRBD1 (5 bases). The ends were cut back, 5 bases at V and 8 bases at J, with 24 bases in the middle. The CDR3 sequence is 16 residues long. Germline values: CDR1 MNHEY, CDR2 SMNVEV (reference sequence). The CDR3 sequence is CASSLAAGTPWAEAFF. DNA of the CDR3: TGTGCCAGCAGTCTGGCCGCCGGGACGCCCTGGGCCGAAGCTTTCTTT.

The chain carries TRBV28 and TRBJ1-1; D possibly corresponds to TRBD1 (6 bases). V lost 8 bases and J 0 bases, leaving 13 bases between the germline ends. From germline, CDR1 is MDHEN and CDR2 SYDVKM. The CDR3 has 14 residues. The CDR3: CASRWGLMNTEAFF. The CDR3 DNA follows: TGTGCCAGCCGGTGGGGGCTCATGAACACTGAAGCTTTCTTT.

The chain combines TRBV28 with TRBJ1-2; D possibly corresponds to TRBD1 (5 bases). V was pared by 11 bases and J by 5 bases, with 15 bases between. There are 12 residues in the CDR3. Germline V gene sequence: CDR1 MDHEN, CDR2 SYDVKM. CDR3: CAGASGGYGYTF. The CDR3 nucleotides read TGTGCCGGGGCTTCTGGGGGGTATGGCTACACCTTC.

The genes are TRBV11-1 and TRBJ1-4; D is undetermined. Germline CDR1 and CDR2: SGHAT and FQDESV (reference sequence). The CDR3 runs to 15 residues. V shed 5 bases and J shed 0 bases, with 10 bases lying between them. The CDR3 DNA follows: TGTGCCAGCAGCGTCCTCCCAGCAACTAATGAAAAACTGTTTTTT. It is translated as CASSVLPATNEKLFF.

The genes are TRBV5-4 and TRBJ2-1; TRBD2 aligns across 12 bases. The CDR3 spans 16 residues. Germline loops: CDR1 SGHNT, CDR2 YYREEE (reference sequence). J was trimmed by 5 bases and V by 4 bases; bases with no gene match: 7. The CDR3: CASSPALAGGNNEQFF. CDR3 nucleotides: TGTGCCAGCAGCCCGGCGCTAGCGGGGGGGAACAATGAGCAGTTCTTC.

The V gene is TRBV7-9, the J gene TRBJ1-1; D gene uncertain. The ends were cut back, 7 bases at V and 1 base at J, with 10 bases in the middle. There are 13 residues in the CDR3. Germline loops: CDR1 SEHNR, CDR2 FQNEAQ (reference sequence). This CDR3 reads CASNRAPNTEAFF. The DNA for the CDR3 is TGTGCCAGCAACCGGGCGCCGAACACTGAAGCTTTCTTT.

As regards this clone: A read error may produce the germline difference seen at one junction end. This chain's CDR3 is CSAKNNQGPSF. Written as DNA, the CDR3 is TGCAGTGCCAAGAACAACCAGGGCCCTTCCTTT. The rearrangement uses TRBV20-1 and TRBJ1-1, with a weak D call TRBD1 (5 bases). The germline V gene has CDR1 DFQATT and CDR2 SNEGSKA (reference sequence). The CDR3 consists of 11 residues.

The chain employs TRBV27 and TRBJ2-3; D is possibly TRBD2 (6 bases). CDR3 length equals 14 residues. Germline CDR1 MNHEY, CDR2 SMNVEV (reference sequence). With 4 bases removed from V and 7 bases from J, the gap between germline ends came to 15 bases. CDR3 residues: CASSSGLIAYTQYF. The DNA of the CDR3 is TGTGCCAGCAGTTCTGGACTAATTGCTTATACGCAGTATTTT.

The gene calls are TRBV5-4 and TRBJ1-3; 10 bases match TRBD1. V was pared by 3 bases and J by 0 bases, with 3 bases of the junction left unmatched. Germline CDR1 reads SGHNT; CDR2 reads YYREEE (reference sequence). The CDR3 covers 16 residues. CDR3 amino acids: CASSYRTGGSGNTIYF. The DNA for the CDR3 is TGTGCCAGCAGCTACCGGACAGGGGGCTCTGGAAACACCATATATTTT.

The chain combines TRBV28 with TRBJ1-2; D unresolved. The germline CDR1 and CDR2 sequences are MDHEN and SYDVKM. Trimming left V 2 bases short and J 2 bases short, with 12 bases between. CDR3 length: 15 amino acids. This CDR3 reads CASSLGQAANYGYTF. The CDR3 nucleotides read TGTGCCAGCAGTTTAGGGCAGGCTGCCAACTATGGCTACACCTTC.

This clone was detected only once. The chain links TRBV28 to TRBJ1-5, with D possibly being TRBD1 (5 bases). Germline lookup yields CDR1 MDHEN and CDR2 SYDVKM. The CDR3 spans 14 residues. Trimming left V 6 bases short and J 7 bases short, with 16 bases between. The CDR3 here is CASRSMQGMQPQHF. As DNA, the CDR3 is TGTGCCAGCAGGTCTATGCAGGGTATGCAGCCCCAGCATTTT.